Each of the 23 T cell receptor beta chains below was sequenced from the same sample in a study of cytomegalovirus exposure and HLA in healthy donors (dated by TCRdb to 2016 to 2017). The library was made by the immunoSEQ multiplex PCR assay. For the multiplex PCR, a mixture combining 60 forward primers for TCR Vbeta segments and 13 reverse primers for TCR Jbeta segments was used. The table was pulled from immuneACCESS by TCRdb, which kept in-frame rearrangements only. Such tables lose some clones; where checked, under half of the loss comes from unresolved V genes, and the rest has no known cause. The sample table shows 170,000 or so clones, and about four fifths are seen once. The top ten clones comprise approximately 6.8% of the sample. The specimen was PBMCs. Receptors were obtained from a man between 25 and 39 years old in good health and CMV-seropositive.

The chain links TRBV18 to TRBJ2-5; 10 bases fit TRBD1. Gene TRBJ2-7 matches the end of the DNA better, so the J call may be wrong. The CDR3 has 16 amino acids. CDR1 is KGHSH, CDR2 LQKENI, per germline. As DNA, the CDR3 is TGTGCCAGCTCACCAGTCGGACAGGGGGTCGTACACGAGCAGTACTTC. It translates to CASSPVGQGVVHEQYF.

The chain combines TRBV5-1 with TRBJ2-1; 12 bases are a match to TRBD1. CDR3 length: 15 residues. Germline CDR1 and CDR2: SGHRS and YFSETQ. Trimming at V came to 4 bases and at J to 6 bases, leaving 5 bases not matched to a gene. CDR3 bases: TGCGCCAGCAGCCCGGGACAGGGGGCAATCAATGAGCAGTTCTTC. Translation: CASSPGQGAINEQFF.

This chain links TRBV4-1 with TRBJ1-5, with 9 bases lining up with TRBD1. CDR3 length: 19 residues. The germline CDR1 and CDR2 sequences are MGHRA and YSYEKL. V lost 2 bases to trimming and J lost 2 bases; unmatched junction nucleotides: 13. The CDR3 sequence is CASSQSSLTGGSGNQPQHF. As DNA, the CDR3 is TGCGCCAGCAGCCAATCCAGCCTAACAGGGGGCTCGGGCAATCAGCCCCAGCATTTT.

The chain uses TRBV9 and TRBJ2-5, with 10 bases that match TRBD2. V was pared by 3 bases and J by 3 bases, with 8 bases of the junction left unmatched. CDR3 length: 16 amino acids. Per the germline V gene, CDR1 is SGDLS and CDR2 is YYNGEE. The CDR3 DNA reads as TGTGCCAGCAGCGCCTCAACTGGACTAGCGGAAGAGACCCAGTACTTC. The encoded protein is CASSASTGLAEETQYF.

In its sample, this clone was seen a few times. The chain couples TRBV30 to TRBJ1-1; 7 bases agree with TRBD1. Per the germline V gene, CDR1 is GTSNPN and CDR2 is SVGIG (reference sequence). V was pared by 1 base and J by 0 bases, with 2 bases of the junction left unmatched. The CDR3 is 14 residues long. CDR3 nucleotides: TGTGCCTGGAGTGGGGGACAGTTGAACACTGAAGCTTTCTTT. Amino acid sequence: CAWSGGQLNTEAFF.

V gene TRBV4-2 combines with J gene TRBJ2-7; 8 nucleotides match TRBD1. Germline CDR1 reads LGHNA; CDR2 reads YNFKEQ. J gave up 2 bases and V 0 bases, and 9 bases lay outside the gene matches. The CDR3 runs 17 residues. CDR3 in DNA: TGTGCCAGCAGCCAAGAGGTCCAGGGGGCAGGCACCTACGAGCAGTACTTC. It translates to CASSQEVQGAGTYEQYF.

The chain joins TRBV19 to TRBJ1-3; D might be TRBD1 (5 bases). This CDR3 comprises 16 residues. The V end was cut by 3 bases, the J end by 0 bases, with 12 bases between. CDR1 and CDR2 (germline): LNHDA, SQIVND (reference sequence). The CDR3 here is CASSMRQTYSGNTIYF. CDR3 bases: TGTGCCAGTAGTATGCGACAGACCTACTCTGGAAACACCATATATTTT. The complete variable domain, with remaining parts taken from reference TRBV19 and TRBJ1-3, reads DGGITQSPKYLFRKEGQNVTLSCEQNLNHDAMYWYRQDPGQGLRLIYYSQIVNDFQKGDIAEGYSVSREKKESFPLTVTSAQKNPTAFYLCASSMRQTYSGNTIYFGEGSWLTVV.

CDR3 DNA sequence: TGTGCCAGCAGCTTAGGCCATCAGGGCGAGCAGTACTTC. Translating gives CASSLGHQGEQYF. The chain has TRBV13 and TRBJ2-5; maybe TRBD1 (5 bases). The DNA end lines up better with TRBJ2-7; the J call may be wrong. There are 13 residues in the CDR3. In germline, CDR1 is PRHDT, CDR2 FYEKMQ (reference sequence).

The chain is built from TRBV6-1 and TRBJ1-1; 7 bases agree with TRBD1. Germline loops: CDR1 MNHNS, CDR2 SASEGT. The CDR3 is 15 residues long. V trimming: 5 bases; J trimming: 1 base; junction bases outside the gene matches: 7. The CDR3 protein is CASSPSRTGNTEAFF. For the CDR3, the DNA is TGTGCCAGCAGTCCATCCCGGACAGGGAACACTGAAGCTTTCTTT.

This chain links TRBV4-2 with TRBJ2-1; no firm D call. This CDR3 is 16 amino acids long. V was cut by 0 bases and J by 2 bases, with 11 bases left in between. Germline CDR1 and CDR2: LGHNA and YNFKEQ. For the CDR3, the DNA is TGTGCCAGCAGCCAAGATAGGCAGGATACCTACAATGAGCAGTTCTTC. It translates to CASSQDRQDTYNEQFF.

The chain employs TRBV6-5 and TRBJ1-2; the match to TRBD1 covers 7 bases. J lost 4 bases, V lost 1 base, and 9 bases had no gene match. Germline CDR1 and CDR2: MNHEY and SVGAGI. The CDR3 covers 16 residues. Written as DNA, the CDR3 is TGTGCCAGCAGTTACTACGAGGGGGCGAAAGGCTATGGCTACACCTTC. Its translation is CASSYYEGAKGYGYTF.

This chain joins TRBV2 and TRBJ2-1; 9 bases are shared with TRBD1. Germline V lookup: CDR1 SNHLY, CDR2 FYNNEI. The CDR3 length is 14 residues. After removal of 3 bases from V and 9 bases from J, the junction contained 6 bases not matched to a gene. Here the CDR3 reads CASSDGQGYGEQFF. The CDR3 DNA reads as TGTGCCAGCAGTGATGGACAGGGGTACGGTGAGCAGTTCTTC.

The V and J genes are TRBV13 and TRBJ2-3; the match to TRBD2 covers 9 bases. The CDR3 sequence is 17 residues long. V dropped 5 bases and J dropped 2; count of bases not matched to a gene: 11. Per germline, CDR1 PRHDT and CDR2 FYEKMQ (reference sequence). The CDR3 nucleotides are TGTGCCAGCAGCCCGCGACTAGCGGAGTTTCACACAGATACGCAGTATTTT. Protein sequence: CASSPRLAEFHTDTQYF.

The chain has TRBV2 and TRBJ2-5; possible D gene TRBD2, 6 bases. The germline CDR1 and CDR2 sequences are SNHLY and FYNNEI. This CDR3 contains 16 residues. Trimming stripped 6 bases from V and 5 bases from J, with 22 bases between. In DNA, the CDR3 is TGTGCCAGCAGCCTTCCGGGACTCACGAACGGGGAGACCCAGTACTTC. The encoded protein is CASSLPGLTNGETQYF.

V and J are TRBV7-8 and TRBJ2-5; TRBD2 aligns across 9 bases. Germline V CDR1 and CDR2: SGHVS, FQNEAQ. J lost 5 bases, V lost 1 base, and 2 bases had no gene match. The CDR3 has 14 amino acids. The DNA of the CDR3 is TGTGCCAGCAGCTTAGTAGCGGGAGCCGAGACCCAGTACTTC. It yields the protein CASSLVAGAETQYF.

This chain connects TRBV13 to TRBJ2-5, with 9 bases aligning to TRBD1. With 4 bases clipped from V and 5 bases from J, the junction kept 11 bases outside the gene matches. Germline assignment: CDR1 PRHDT and CDR2 FYEKMQ (reference sequence). This CDR3 is 16 amino acids long. The CDR3 loop is CASSYSRTGASETQYF. The DNA for the CDR3 is TGTGCCAGCAGCTATTCAAGGACAGGGGCCAGCGAGACCCAGTACTTC. The full variable domain, with the rest looked up from reference TRBV13 and TRBJ2-5, is AAGVIQSPRHLIKEKRETATLKCYPIPRHDTVYWYQQGPGQDPQFLISFYEKMQSDKGSIPDRFSAQQFSDYHSELNMSSLELGDSALYFCASSYSRTGASETQYFGPGTRLLVL.

The genes are TRBV27 and TRBJ1-1; 7 bases line up with TRBD1. Per germline, CDR1 MNHEY and CDR2 SMNVEV (reference sequence). V shed 3 bases, J shed 10 bases, and the junction held 17 bases outside the gene matches. This CDR3 has 16 residues. The CDR3 coding sequence is TGTGCCAGCAGTTTTTGGGGAAACCCAGGGGGATCCCCAGCTTTCTTT. It specifies CASSFWGNPGGSPAFF.

The chain has TRBV6-1 and TRBJ2-7; D is uncertain. Germline assignment: CDR1 MNHNS and CDR2 SASEGT. The CDR3 is made up of 13 amino acids. V lost 6 bases and J 1 base, leaving 10 bases between the germline ends. The CDR3 coding sequence is TGTGCCAGCAGCATGGCCCTTTCCTACGAGCAGTACTTC. This sequence encodes CASSMALSYEQYF.

The CDR3 protein is CASSLLPYTEAFF. The CDR3 DNA follows: TGTGCCAGCAGCCTATTACCGTACACTGAAGCTTTCTTT. The chain couples TRBV13 to TRBJ1-1, with D hard to call. CDR1 PRHDT and CDR2 FYEKMQ come from the germline V gene (reference sequence). V was pared by 5 bases and J by 3 bases, with 10 bases between. The CDR3 totals 13 residues.

CDR3 sequence reads: CASSYTLARGYEQYF. In nucleotides, the CDR3 is TGTGCCAGCAGTTACACGCTAGCTCGCGGCTACGAGCAGTACTTC. This chain joins TRBV6-5 and TRBJ2-5, with a possible D match to TRBD2 (5 bases). The J call may be mistaken, given a closer DNA end match to TRBJ2-7. Germline lookup yields CDR1 MNHEY and CDR2 SVGAGI. The CDR3 runs to 15 residues.

The rearrangement uses TRBV10-2 and TRBJ2-7, with 7 bases fitting TRBD2. The CDR3 runs 15 residues. V gave up 0 bases and J gave up 1 base; unmatched junction bases: 3. Germline-derived CDR1 and CDR2 are WSHSY and SAAADI. DNA of the CDR3: TGCGCCAGCAGTGAGTCAGCGGGGATGTCCTACGAGCAGTACTTC. Amino acids: CASSESAGMSYEQYF.

In its sample, this clone was seen a few times. The chain recombines TRBV27 with TRBJ1-2, with 10 positions matching TRBD1. This CDR3 contains 15 residues. The trim removed 2 bases at V and 8 bases at J, leaving 8 bases unmatched. Per the germline V gene, CDR1 is MNHEY and CDR2 is SMNVEV (reference sequence). This CDR3 reads CASSLGPTGGSGYTF. The CDR3 DNA reads TGTGCCAGCAGTTTAGGACCGACAGGGGGCTCGGGCTACACCTTC.

This clone was found a few times. The rearrangement uses TRBV10-3 and TRBJ2-7; 10 positions agree with TRBD1. The germline CDR1 and CDR2 sequences are ENHRY and SYGVKD. The CDR3 is made up of 15 amino acids. The V segment lost 5 bases and the J segment 3 bases; nucleotides outside the gene matches: 7. CDR3 sequence: CAISRNRDRGYEQYF. The CDR3 coding sequence is TGTGCCATCAGTAGAAACCGGGACAGGGGCTACGAGCAGTACTTC.